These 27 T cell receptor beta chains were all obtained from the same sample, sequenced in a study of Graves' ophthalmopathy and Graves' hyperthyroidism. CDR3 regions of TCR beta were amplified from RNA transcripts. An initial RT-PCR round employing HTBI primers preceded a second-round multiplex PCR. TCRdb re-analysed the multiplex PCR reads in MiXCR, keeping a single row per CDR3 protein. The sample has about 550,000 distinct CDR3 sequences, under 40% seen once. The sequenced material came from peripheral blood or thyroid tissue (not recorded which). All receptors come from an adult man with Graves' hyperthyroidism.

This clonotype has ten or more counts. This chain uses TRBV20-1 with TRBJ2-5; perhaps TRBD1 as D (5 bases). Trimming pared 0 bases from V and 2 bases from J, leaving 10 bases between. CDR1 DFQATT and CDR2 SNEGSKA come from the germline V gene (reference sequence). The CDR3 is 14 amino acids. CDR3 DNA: TGCAGTGCTAGAGATTTCGCAGGGCAAGAGACCCAGTACTTC. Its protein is CSARDFAGQETQYF.

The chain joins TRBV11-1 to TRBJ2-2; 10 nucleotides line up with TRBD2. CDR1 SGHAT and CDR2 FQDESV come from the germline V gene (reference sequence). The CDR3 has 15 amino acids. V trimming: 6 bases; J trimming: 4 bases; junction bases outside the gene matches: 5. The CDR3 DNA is TGTGCCAGCAGACCCGGGACTAGCGTCACCGGGGAGCTGTTTTTT. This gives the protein CASRPGTSVTGELFF.

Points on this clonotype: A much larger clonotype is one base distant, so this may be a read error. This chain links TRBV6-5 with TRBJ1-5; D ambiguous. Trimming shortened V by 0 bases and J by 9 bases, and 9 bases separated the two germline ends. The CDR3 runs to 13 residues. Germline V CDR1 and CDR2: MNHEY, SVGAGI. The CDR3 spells CASSYSRNRPQHF. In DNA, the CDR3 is TGTGCCAGCAGTTACTCGCGAAACCGGCCCCAGCATTTT.

The CDR3 DNA is TGTGCCAGCAGTTACTCATCAACCGGGGAGCTGTTTTTT. Translation gives CASSYSSTGELFF. J is TRBJ2-2 and V is TRBV6-5; D ambiguous. V lost 0 bases, J lost 5 bases, and 4 bases lay in between. Germline-derived CDR1 and CDR2 are MNHEY and SVGAGI. The CDR3 contains 13 residues.

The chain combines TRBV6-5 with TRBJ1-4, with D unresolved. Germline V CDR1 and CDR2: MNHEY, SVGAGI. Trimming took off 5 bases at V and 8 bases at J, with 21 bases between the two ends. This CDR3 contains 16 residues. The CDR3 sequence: CASSGSGSARWEKLFF. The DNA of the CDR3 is TGTGCCAGCAGTGGGTCCGGGTCAGCCAGGTGGGAAAAACTGTTTTTT.

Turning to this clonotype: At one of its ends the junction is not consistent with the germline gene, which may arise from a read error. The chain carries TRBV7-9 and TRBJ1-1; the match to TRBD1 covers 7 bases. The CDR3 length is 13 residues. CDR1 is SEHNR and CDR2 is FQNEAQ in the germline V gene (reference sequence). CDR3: CASSQGDWTEAFF. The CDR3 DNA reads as TGCGCCAGCAGCCAGGGGGATTGGACTGAAGCTTTCTTT. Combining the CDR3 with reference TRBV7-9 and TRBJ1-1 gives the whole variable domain DTGVSQNPRHKITKRGQNVTFRCDPISEHNRLYWYRQTLGQGPEFLTYFQNEAQLEKSRLLSDRFSAERPKGSFSTLEIQRTEQGDSAMYLCASSQGDWTEAFFGQGTRLTVV.

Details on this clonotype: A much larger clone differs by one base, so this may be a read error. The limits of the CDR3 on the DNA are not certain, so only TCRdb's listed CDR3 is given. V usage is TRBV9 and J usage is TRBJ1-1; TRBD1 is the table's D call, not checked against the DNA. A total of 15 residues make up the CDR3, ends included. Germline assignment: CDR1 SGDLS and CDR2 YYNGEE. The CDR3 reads CASSVAWGAGTEALF.

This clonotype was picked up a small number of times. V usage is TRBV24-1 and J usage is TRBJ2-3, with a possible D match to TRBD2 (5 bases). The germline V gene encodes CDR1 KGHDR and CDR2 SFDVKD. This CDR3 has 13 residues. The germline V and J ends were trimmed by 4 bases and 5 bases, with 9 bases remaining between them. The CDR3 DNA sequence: TGTGCCACCAGTGACCTAGGAGGAGATACGCAGTATTTT. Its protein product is CATSDLGGDTQYF.

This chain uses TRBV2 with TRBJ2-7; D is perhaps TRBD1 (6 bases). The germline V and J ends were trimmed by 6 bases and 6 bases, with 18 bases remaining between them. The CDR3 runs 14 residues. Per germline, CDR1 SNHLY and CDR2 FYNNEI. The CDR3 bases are TGTGCCAGCAGCGCCGGGACATCGGGGCTCGAGCAGTACTTC. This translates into CASSAGTSGLEQYF. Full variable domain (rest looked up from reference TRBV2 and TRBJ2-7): EPEVTQTPSHQVTQMGQEVILRCVPISNHLYFYWYRQILGQKVEFLVSFYNNEISEKSEIFDDQFSVERPDGSNFTLKIRSTKLEDSAMYFCASSAGTSGLEQYFGPGTRLTVT.

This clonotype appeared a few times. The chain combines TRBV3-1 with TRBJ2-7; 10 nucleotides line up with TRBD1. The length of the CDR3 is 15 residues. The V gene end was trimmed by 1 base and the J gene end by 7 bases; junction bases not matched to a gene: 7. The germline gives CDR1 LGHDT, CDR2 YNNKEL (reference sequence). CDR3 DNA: TGTGCCAGCAGCCAAGGGGGACAGGGGACACGGGAGCAGTACTTC. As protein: CASSQGGQGTREQYF.

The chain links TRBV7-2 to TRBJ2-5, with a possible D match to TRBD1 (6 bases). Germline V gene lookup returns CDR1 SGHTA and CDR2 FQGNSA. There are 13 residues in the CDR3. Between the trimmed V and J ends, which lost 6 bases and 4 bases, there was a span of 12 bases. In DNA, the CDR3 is TGTGCCAGCAGGCGACAGGCCGCAGAGACCCAGTACTTC. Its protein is CASRRQAAETQYF. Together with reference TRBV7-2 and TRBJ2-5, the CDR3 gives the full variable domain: GAGVSQSPSNKVTEKGKDVELRCDPISGHTALYWYRQSLGQGLEFLIYFQGNSAPDKSGLPSDRFSAERTGGSVSTLTIQRTQQEDSAVYLCASRRQAAETQYFGPGTRLLVL.

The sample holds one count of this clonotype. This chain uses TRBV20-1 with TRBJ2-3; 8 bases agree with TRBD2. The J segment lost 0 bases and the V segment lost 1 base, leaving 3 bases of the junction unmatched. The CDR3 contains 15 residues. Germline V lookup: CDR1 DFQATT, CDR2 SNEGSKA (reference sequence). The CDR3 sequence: CSARGASGSTDTQYF. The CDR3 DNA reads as TGCAGTGCTAGAGGCGCTAGCGGGAGCACAGATACGCAGTATTTT.

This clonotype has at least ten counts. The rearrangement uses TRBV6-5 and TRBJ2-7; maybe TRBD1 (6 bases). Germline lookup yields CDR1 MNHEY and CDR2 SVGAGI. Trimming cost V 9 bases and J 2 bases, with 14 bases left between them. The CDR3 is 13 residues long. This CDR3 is CASGKRGTYEQYF. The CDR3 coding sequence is TGTGCCAGTGGGAAAAGGGGGACCTACGAGCAGTACTTC.

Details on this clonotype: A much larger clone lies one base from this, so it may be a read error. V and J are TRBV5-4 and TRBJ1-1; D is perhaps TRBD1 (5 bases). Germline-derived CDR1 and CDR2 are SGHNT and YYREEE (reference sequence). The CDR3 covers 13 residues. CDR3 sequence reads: CASRSDSAAEALF. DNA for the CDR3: TGTGCCAGCAGGAGTGACAGTGCTGCGGAAGCTCTCTTT.

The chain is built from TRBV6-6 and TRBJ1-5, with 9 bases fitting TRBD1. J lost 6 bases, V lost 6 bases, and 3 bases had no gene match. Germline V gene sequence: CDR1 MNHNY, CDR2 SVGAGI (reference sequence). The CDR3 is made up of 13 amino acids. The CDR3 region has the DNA TGTGCCAGCAGCATGACAGGGGGTCAGCCCCAGCATTTT. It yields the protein CASSMTGGQPQHF.

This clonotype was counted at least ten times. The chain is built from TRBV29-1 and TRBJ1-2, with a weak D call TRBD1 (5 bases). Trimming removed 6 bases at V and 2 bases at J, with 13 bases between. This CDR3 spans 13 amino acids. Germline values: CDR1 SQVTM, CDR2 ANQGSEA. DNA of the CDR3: TGCAGCGTCCGCACAGGAACGAACTATGGCTACACCTTC. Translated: CSVRTGTNYGYTF.

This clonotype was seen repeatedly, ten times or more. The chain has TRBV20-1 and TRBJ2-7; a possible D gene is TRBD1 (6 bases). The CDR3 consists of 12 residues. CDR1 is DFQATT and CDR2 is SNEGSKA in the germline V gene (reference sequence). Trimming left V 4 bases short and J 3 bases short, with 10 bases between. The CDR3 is CSATDRDYEQYF. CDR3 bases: TGCAGTGCTACGGACAGAGACTACGAGCAGTACTTC.

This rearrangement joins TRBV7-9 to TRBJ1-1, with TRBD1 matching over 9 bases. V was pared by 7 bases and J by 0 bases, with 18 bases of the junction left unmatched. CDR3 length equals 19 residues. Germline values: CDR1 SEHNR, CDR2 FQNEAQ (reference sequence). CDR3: CASTWVSGTGILMNTEAFF. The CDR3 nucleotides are TGTGCCAGCACCTGGGTATCCGGGACAGGGATCCTTATGAACACTGAAGCTTTCTTT.

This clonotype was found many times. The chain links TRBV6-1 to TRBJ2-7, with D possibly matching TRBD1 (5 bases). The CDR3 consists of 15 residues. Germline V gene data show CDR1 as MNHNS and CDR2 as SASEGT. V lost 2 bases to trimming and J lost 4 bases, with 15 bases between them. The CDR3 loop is CASSEFRQQHYEQYF. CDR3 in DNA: TGTGCCAGCAGTGAATTCCGACAGCAGCATTACGAGCAGTACTTC.

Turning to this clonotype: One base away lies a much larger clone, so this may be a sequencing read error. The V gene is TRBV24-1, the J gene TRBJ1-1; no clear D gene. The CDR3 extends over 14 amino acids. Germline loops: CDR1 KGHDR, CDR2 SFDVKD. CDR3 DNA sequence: TGTGCCACCAGTGAGAATGGACCTGCGACTGAAGCTTCCTTT. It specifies CATSENGPATEASF.

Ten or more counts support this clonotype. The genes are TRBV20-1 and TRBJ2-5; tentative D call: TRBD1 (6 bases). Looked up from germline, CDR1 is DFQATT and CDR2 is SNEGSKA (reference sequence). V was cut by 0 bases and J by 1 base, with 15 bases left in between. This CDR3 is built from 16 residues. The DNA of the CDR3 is TGCAGTGCTAGAGATGTAACAGGGAGTCCCCAAGAGACCCAGTACTTC. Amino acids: CSARDVTGSPQETQYF.

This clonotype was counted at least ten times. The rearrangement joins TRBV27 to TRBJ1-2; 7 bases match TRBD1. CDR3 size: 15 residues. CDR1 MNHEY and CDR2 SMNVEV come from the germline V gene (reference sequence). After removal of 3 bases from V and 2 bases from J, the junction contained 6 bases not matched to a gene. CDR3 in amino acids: CASSFYSGQNYGYTF. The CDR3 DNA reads TGTGCCAGCAGTTTCTACTCGGGACAGAACTATGGCTACACCTTC.

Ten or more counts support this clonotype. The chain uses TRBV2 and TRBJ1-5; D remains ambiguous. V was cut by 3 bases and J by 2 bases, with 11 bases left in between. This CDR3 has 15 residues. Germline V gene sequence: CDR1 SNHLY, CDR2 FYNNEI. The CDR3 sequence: CASSDGLAGNQPQHF. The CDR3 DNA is TGTGCCAGCAGTGATGGGCTGGCCGGCAATCAGCCCCAGCATTTT. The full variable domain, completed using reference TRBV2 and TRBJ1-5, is EPEVTQTPSHQVTQMGQEVILRCVPISNHLYFYWYRQILGQKVEFLVSFYNNEISEKSEIFDDQFSVERPDGSNFTLKIRSTKLEDSAMYFCASSDGLAGNQPQHFGDGTRLSIL.

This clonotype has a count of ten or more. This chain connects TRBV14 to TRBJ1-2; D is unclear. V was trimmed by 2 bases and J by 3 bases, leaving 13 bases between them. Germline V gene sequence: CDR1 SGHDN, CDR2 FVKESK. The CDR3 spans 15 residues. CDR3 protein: CASSQNDGYDYGYTF. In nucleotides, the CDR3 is TGTGCCAGCAGCCAAAATGACGGATACGACTATGGCTACACCTTC. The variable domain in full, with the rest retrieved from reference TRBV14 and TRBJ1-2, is EAGVTQFPSHSVIEKGQTVTLRCDPISGHDNLYWYRRVMGKEIKFLLHFVKESKQDESGMPNNRFLAERTGGTYSTLKVQPAELEDSGVYFCASSQNDGYDYGYTFGSGTRLTVV.

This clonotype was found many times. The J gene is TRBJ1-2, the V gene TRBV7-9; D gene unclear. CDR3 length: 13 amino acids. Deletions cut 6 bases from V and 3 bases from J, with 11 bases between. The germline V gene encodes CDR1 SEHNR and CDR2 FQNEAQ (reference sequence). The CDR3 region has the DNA TGTGCCAGCAGTCGGAGGGAGGACTATGGCTACACCTTC. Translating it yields CASSRREDYGYTF.

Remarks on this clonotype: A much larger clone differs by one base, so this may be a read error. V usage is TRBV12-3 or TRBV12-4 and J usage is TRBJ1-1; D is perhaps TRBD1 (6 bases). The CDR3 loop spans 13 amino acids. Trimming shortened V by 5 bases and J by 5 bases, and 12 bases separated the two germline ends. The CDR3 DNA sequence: TGTGCCAGCAGTCAAACAGGGTTAACTGAAGCTTTCTTT. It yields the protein CASSQTGLTEAFF.

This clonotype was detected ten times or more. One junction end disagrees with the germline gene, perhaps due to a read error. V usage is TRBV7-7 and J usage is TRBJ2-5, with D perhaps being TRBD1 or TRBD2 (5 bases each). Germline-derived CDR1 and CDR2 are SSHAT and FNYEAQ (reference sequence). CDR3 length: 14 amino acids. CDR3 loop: CASSPRGFGETQYF. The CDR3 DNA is TGTGCTAGCAGCCCCCGGGGCTTCGGAGAGACCCAGTACTTC.